This TCR beta chain was found in a study of blood T cell repertoires in COVID-19. Seattle researchers signed up patients amid active infection and tracked them longitudinally. Germline CDR1 SGHTA, CDR2 FQGTGA. Trimming took off 5 bases at V and 9 bases at J, with 11 bases between the two ends. The CDR3 loop spans 13 amino acids. In the original processing: The assay estimated nucleated cells by amplifying reference gene primers. TCRdb's copy holds only in-frame clones and misses some; the assay was immunoSEQ multiplex PCR. V, J and clone size are those of that table, while D and trimming were read from the DNA. The sample contains 250,000 to 350,000 clones, 84% of which appear only once.

The sequence came from a human donor with COVID-19, enrolled during active disease. The donor label of this sample is uncertain. The chain has TRBV7-3 and TRBJ1-6; D might be TRBD1 (6 bases). Sequencing used peripheral blood. CDR3 residues: CASSISGVSPLHF. For the CDR3, the DNA is TGTGCCAGCAGCATCTCAGGGGTTTCACCCCTCCACTTT.